A single sample gave rise to the 22 T cell receptor beta chains below, sequenced in a study of cytomegalovirus exposure and HLA in healthy donors. Here immunoSEQ multiplex PCR was the method, and the copy in TCRdb shows in-frame clones only, minus some. This table holds about 220,000 clones, around four fifths found once. Sequences were obtained from PBMCs. These receptor sequences come from a woman in her thirties in good health and CMV-seropositive.

The chain is built from TRBV27 and TRBJ2-7, with 9 bases aligning to TRBD1. J lost 8 bases, V lost 3 bases, and 5 bases had no gene match. The CDR3 is made up of 13 amino acids. Germline-derived CDR1 and CDR2 are MNHEY and SMNVEV (reference sequence). CDR3 DNA: TGTGCCAGCAGTTTCCGGGACAGGGCTAAGCAGTACTTC. Its translation is CASSFRDRAKQYF.

The V call is TRBV9, the J call TRBJ2-3, with a possible D match to TRBD2 (6 bases). This CDR3 comprises 16 residues. The V gene's germline CDR1 is SGDLS and CDR2 YYNGEE. V was clipped by 3 bases and J by 0 bases, with 14 bases between them. The DNA of the CDR3 is TGTGCCAGCAGCGGACGATATGGGACTAGCACAGATACGCAGTATTTT. It yields the protein CASSGRYGTSTDTQYF. The variable domain in full, with the rest retrieved from reference TRBV9 and TRBJ2-3, is DSGVTQTPKHLITATGQRVTLRCSPRSGDLSVYWYQQSLDQGLQFLIQYYNGEERAKGNILERFSAQQFPDLHSELNLSSLELGDSALYFCASSGRYGTSTDTQYFGPGTRLTVL.

This clone was picked up a small number of times. This sequence joins TRBV7-6 and TRBJ1-1; perhaps TRBD1 as D (5 bases). The CDR3 runs 13 residues. Germline CDR1 SGHVS, CDR2 FNYEAQ. V was trimmed by 1 base and J by 7 bases, leaving 10 bases between them. CDR3 in amino acids: CASSLDGAREAFF. CDR3 nucleotide sequence: TGTGCCAGCAGCTTAGATGGGGCCCGTGAAGCTTTCTTT.

This clone is a singleton in its sample. The chain combines TRBV5-1 with TRBJ2-3, with 7 bases that match TRBD1. V gave up 3 bases and J gave up 1 base; unmatched junction bases: 14. Germline V CDR1 and CDR2: SGHRS, YFSETQ. The CDR3 consists of 18 residues. The CDR3 is CASSSAGGNHAGTDTQYF. Here the CDR3 DNA reads TGCGCCAGCAGCTCGGCAGGGGGTAACCACGCTGGCACAGATACGCAGTATTTT.

The chain combines TRBV5-4 with TRBJ2-2, with TRBD2 as a possible D gene (5 bases). Germline CDR1 is SGHNT and CDR2 is YYREEE (reference sequence). Trimming took 1 base from V and 3 from J, leaving 7 bases between them. The CDR3 is made up of 14 amino acids. As DNA, the CDR3 is TGTGCCAGCAGCTTGTACGGGGACACCGGGGAGCTGTTTTTT. Translation: CASSLYGDTGELFF.

This clone was counted a few times. V is TRBV30 and J is TRBJ1-5; a weak D match, TRBD1 (6 bases). V lost 3 bases and J lost 4, with 13 bases in between. Germline V lookup: CDR1 GTSNPN, CDR2 SVGIG (reference sequence). The CDR3 has 14 amino acids. The DNA for the CDR3 is TGTGCCTGGAGCTCTGGGACACGTAATCAGCCCCAGCATTTT. Its protein is CAWSSGTRNQPQHF. The variable domain in full, with the rest retrieved from reference TRBV30 and TRBJ1-5, is SQTIHQWPATLVQPVGSPLSLECTVEGTSNPNLYWYRQAAGRGLQLLFYSVGIGQISSEVPQNLSASRPQDRQFILSSKKLLLSDSGFYLCAWSSGTRNQPQHFGDGTRLSIL.

V is TRBV7-2 and J is TRBJ2-7; D gene unclear. Germline V gene lookup returns CDR1 SGHTA and CDR2 FQGNSA. The CDR3 has 12 amino acids. Trimming stripped 1 base from V and 6 bases from J, with 7 bases between. CDR3 residues: CASSLGSSEQYF. The CDR3 coding sequence is TGTGCCAGCAGCTTAGGATCTTCCGAGCAGTACTTC.

This clone has just one count. In the same sample, other DNA sequences code for this CDR3. V and J are TRBV25-1 and TRBJ1-1; D gene uncertain. The germline gives CDR1 MGHDK, CDR2 SYGVNS. Trimming stripped 3 bases from V and 3 bases from J, with 8 bases between. This CDR3 comprises 13 residues. CDR3 coding DNA: TGTGCCAGCAGTGAGGGGATGGACACTGAAGCTTTCTTT. Residues: CASSEGMDTEAFF.

The rearrangement links TRBV4-3 to TRBJ1-2; D is undetermined. The germline gives CDR1 LGHNA, CDR2 YSLEER. The CDR3 consists of 13 residues. The germline V and J ends were trimmed by 4 bases and 6 bases, with 12 bases remaining between them. The CDR3 region has the DNA TGCGCCAGCAGCCCGGTGGCCCGGGATGGCTACACCTTC. Residues: CASSPVARDGYTF.

The chain combines TRBV4-1 with TRBJ2-3; 13 bases map to TRBD2. Germline V lookup: CDR1 MGHRA, CDR2 YSYEKL. The CDR3 spans 17 residues. J gave up 2 bases and V 1 base, and 3 bases lay outside the gene matches. Written as DNA, the CDR3 is TGCGCCAGCAGCCAAGGACTAGCGGGAGGAAACACAGATACGCAGTATTTT. This encodes CASSQGLAGGNTDTQYF.

This chain uses TRBV15 with TRBJ2-7; 7 nucleotides line up with TRBD2. Germline V gives CDR1 LNHNV, CDR2 YYDKDF (reference sequence). J gave up 1 base and V 0 bases, and 9 bases lay outside the gene matches. This CDR3 has 17 residues. CDR3 nucleotides: TGTGCCACCAGCAGAGAGGGGAGGGGTGTTGGGTCCTACGAGCAGTACTTC. This codes for CATSREGRGVGSYEQYF. Supplemented by reference TRBV15 and TRBJ2-7, the full variable domain reads DAMVIQNPRYQVTQFGKPVTLSCSQTLNHNVMYWYQQKSSQAPKLLFHYYDKDFNNEADTPDNFQSRRPNTSFCFLDIRSPGLGDTAMYLCATSREGRGVGSYEQYFGPGTRLTVT.

The chain couples TRBV2 to TRBJ2-1; 12 bases fit TRBD2. The junction had 15 bases not matched to a gene; V was cut back by 8 bases and J by 4 bases. The CDR3 is 18 residues long. The germline CDR1 and CDR2 sequences are SNHLY and FYNNEI. The CDR3 loop reads CASSQRLAGVGGYNEQFF. CDR3 DNA sequence: TGTGCCAGCTCCCAACGACTAGCGGGAGTAGGGGGTTACAATGAGCAGTTCTTC.

This clone was recorded many times. This chain joins TRBV19 and TRBJ1-2; 7 nucleotides align to TRBD1. Per the germline V gene, CDR1 is LNHDA and CDR2 is SQIVND (reference sequence). The V and J ends lost 8 bases and 1 base, in that order; junction bases with no gene match: 7. CDR3 size: 14 residues. Here the CDR3 DNA reads TGTGCCAGTGCCCGGGACAGCAATAACTATGGCTACACCTTC. The encoded protein is CASARDSNNYGYTF.

This chain joins TRBV5-1 and TRBJ1-5; D ambiguous. With 4 bases removed from V and 9 bases from J, the gap between germline ends came to 17 bases. Germline V gene data show CDR1 as SGHRS and CDR2 as YFSETQ. This CDR3 is 14 amino acids long. CDR3 loop: CASSVDLGGPPQHF. The CDR3, as DNA: TGCGCCAGCAGCGTGGATCTCGGAGGGCCGCCCCAGCATTTT. The full variable domain, rest sourced from reference TRBV5-1 and TRBJ1-5, is KAGVTQTPRYLIKTRGQQVTLSCSPISGHRSVSWYQQTPGQGLQFLFEYFSETQRNKGNFPGRFSGRQFSNSRSEMNVSTLELGDSALYLCASSVDLGGPPQHFGDGTRLSIL.

The chain couples TRBV30 to TRBJ2-1; no definite D call. Trimming shortened V by 4 bases and J by 3 bases, and 19 bases separated the two germline ends. Germline V gene data show CDR1 as GTSNPN and CDR2 as SVGIG (reference sequence). The CDR3 is 16 residues long. CDR3: CAWNRQLGGVYNEQFF. In DNA form, the CDR3 reads TGTGCCTGGAACCGACAACTTGGCGGAGTCTACAATGAGCAGTTCTTC.

This chain links TRBV11-2 with TRBJ1-1; a weak D match, TRBD1 (5 bases). Trimming took 2 bases from V and 12 from J, leaving 13 bases between them. CDR1 is SGHAT and CDR2 is FQNNGV in the germline V gene. The CDR3 contains 12 residues. The CDR3 region is CASSLTGTLTFF. The CDR3 bases are TGTGCCAGCAGCTTAACCGGGACGCTAACTTTCTTT. Together with reference TRBV11-2 and TRBJ1-1, the CDR3 gives the full variable domain: EAGVAQSPRYKIIEKRQSVAFWCNPISGHATLYWYQQILGQGPKLLIQFQNNGVVDDSQLPKDRFSAERLKGVDSTLKIQPAKLEDSAVYLCASSLTGTLTFFGQGTRLTVV.

The gene calls are TRBV2 and TRBJ2-7; maybe TRBD2 (6 bases). Trimming shortened V by 5 bases and J by 6 bases, and 20 bases separated the two germline ends. The CDR3 contains 15 residues. Germline V CDR1 and CDR2: SNHLY, FYNNEI. CDR3 nucleotide sequence: TGTGCCAGCAGTCCTTTAACCGGGGGAGGATCCGAGCAGTACTTC. As protein: CASSPLTGGGSEQYF.

This clone is a singleton in its sample. CDR3 sequence (DNA): TGTGCCAGCAGGGGAACTTATGAAGCTTTCTTT. Translating gives CASRGTYEAFF. This chain links TRBV6-1 with TRBJ1-1; D gene ambiguous. The V gene lost 6 bases and the J gene lost 7 bases, with 9 bases spanning the gap. The germline V gene has CDR1 MNHNS and CDR2 SASEGT. CDR3 size: 11 residues.

The table lists this clone with a few counts. J is TRBJ1-3 and V is TRBV2; D unclear. From germline, CDR1 is SNHLY and CDR2 FYNNEI. The ends were cut back, 4 bases at V and 3 bases at J, with 13 bases in the middle. There are 15 residues in the CDR3. The CDR3 is CASSVEARGGNTIYF. In DNA, the CDR3 is TGTGCCAGCAGTGTTGAGGCCCGGGGTGGAAACACCATATATTTT.

This clone showed up just a few times. The chain has TRBV14 and TRBJ2-7, with unresolved D. Trimming took 4 bases from V and 3 from J, leaving 7 bases between them. Germline-derived CDR1 and CDR2 are SGHDN and FVKESK. The CDR3 spans 12 residues. The CDR3 bases are TGTGCCAGCAGCCGCCAAGGCTACGAGCAGTACTTC. Residues: CASSRQGYEQYF. Full variable domain (missing parts from reference TRBV14 and TRBJ2-7): EAGVTQFPSHSVIEKGQTVTLRCDPISGHDNLYWYRRVMGKEIKFLLHFVKESKQDESGMPNNRFLAERTGGTYSTLKVQPAELEDSGVYFCASSRQGYEQYFGPGTRLTVT.

The V and J genes are TRBV30 and TRBJ1-5; weak D call: TRBD1 (6 bases). V lost 5 bases and J 4 bases, leaving 12 bases between the germline ends. Germline CDR1 GTSNPN, CDR2 SVGIG (reference sequence). This CDR3 is built from 13 residues. CDR3 sequence: CAWGPGENQPQHF. The CDR3 DNA reads as TGTGCCTGGGGACCAGGGGAGAATCAGCCCCAGCATTTT. The complete variable domain, with remaining parts taken from reference TRBV30 and TRBJ1-5, reads SQTIHQWPATLVQPVGSPLSLECTVEGTSNPNLYWYRQAAGRGLQLLFYSVGIGQISSEVPQNLSASRPQDRQFILSSKKLLLSDSGFYLCAWGPGENQPQHFGDGTRLSIL.

The genes are TRBV11-3 and TRBJ2-1; 11 bases fit TRBD2. V trimming: 1 base; J trimming: 5 bases; junction bases outside the gene matches: 4. Looked up from germline, CDR1 is SGHNT and CDR2 is YENEEA. The CDR3 is made up of 16 amino acids. CDR3: CASSLAGLAGNNEQFF. The CDR3 DNA reads as TGTGCCAGCAGCTTAGCAGGACTAGCGGGCAACAATGAGCAGTTCTTC.